This T cell receptor (beta chain) appears in the sequencing data of a study of T cells after yellow fever vaccination. In the study overall: Preparation used SMART-Seq v4 Ultra Low Input for the low-cell-number fractions. Study results and caveats: The study noted that FACS-sorted repertoires could contain abundant clonotypes contaminating from the bulk population. The secondary T-cell response peaked on day 5, not day 15, but was weaker.

Template switching with 5'RACE generated the TCR cDNA and added a universal primer site and UMIs. TCRdb itself ran the 5' RACE reads through MiXCR, one entry per CDR3 protein. The sample has about 350,000 distinct CDR3 sequences; over 3.5% are singletons. Concerning this clonotype itself: Its antigen is still unknown.

Germline CDR1 and CDR2: GTSNPN and SVGIG (reference sequence). The CDR3 is 14 amino acids. The V and J ends lost 0 bases and 5 bases respectively, with 13 bases between them. This clonotype originated in a man between 18 and 35 years old who received the YFV17D yellow fever vaccine. The source was PBMCs, collected 5 days after the yellow fever booster vaccination. The chain carries TRBV30 and TRBJ1-2; D is uncertain. CDR3 in amino acids: CAWSVPWGGYGYTF. The CDR3 bases are TGTGCCTGGAGTGTACCCTGGGGTGGGTATGGCTACACCTTC.